A single sample gave rise to the 26 T cell receptor beta chains below, sequenced in a study of blood T cell repertoires in COVID-19. Profiling relied on immunoSEQ multiplex PCR, and the TCRdb table lists in-frame clones only, not all of them. The sample consists of around 310,000 clones, roughly 89% of them appearing once. Sequenced input: peripheral blood. These TCRs come from a woman in her 40s with COVID-19, enrolled during active disease.

This chain connects TRBV4-1 to TRBJ2-7; no reliable D call. CDR1 and CDR2 from the germline V gene are MGHRA and YSYEKL. Trimming pared 0 bases from V and 4 bases from J, leaving 19 bases between. The CDR3 is made up of 17 amino acids. CDR3 sequence: CASSQDWQAPDHYEQYF. CDR3 bases: TGCGCCAGCAGCCAAGATTGGCAGGCCCCTGATCATTACGAGCAGTACTTC.

The chain links TRBV4-3 to TRBJ2-5; D call uncertain. The CDR3 contains 14 residues. Per germline, CDR1 LGHNA and CDR2 YSLEER. Trimming took 1 base from V and 1 from J, leaving 7 bases between them. The CDR3 reads CASSQGLGQETQYF. The CDR3 DNA follows: TGCGCCAGCAGCCAAGGACTCGGCCAAGAGACCCAGTACTTC.

The sample holds a few counts of this clone. The genes are TRBV11-2 and TRBJ1-3; tentatively, D is TRBD1 (6 bases). Trimming removed 5 bases from V and 0 bases from J, with 11 bases in between. The CDR3 spans 15 residues. Germline V gives CDR1 SGHAT, CDR2 FQNNGV. CDR3 nucleotide sequence: TGTGCCAGCAGCAGAACAGGGAGCTCTGGAAACACCATATATTTT. Translated, it gives CASSRTGSSGNTIYF.

This rearrangement joins TRBV24-1 to TRBJ2-3; the match to TRBD2 covers 11 bases. In germline, CDR1 is KGHDR, CDR2 SFDVKD. Trimming took 3 bases from V and 3 from J; bases not matched to a gene: 4. The CDR3 is 16 residues long. The CDR3 region is CATSDPTSGTTDTQYF. The CDR3 bases are TGTGCCACCAGTGATCCGACTAGCGGGACTACAGATACGCAGTATTTT.

CDR3 DNA: TGTGCCAGCAGCCAAGATCCCAGTTTCTCTGGAAACACCATATATTTT. This sequence encodes CASSQDPSFSGNTIYF. V gene TRBV3-1 (or the pseudogene TRBV3-2) combines with J gene TRBJ1-3, with D unresolved. The CDR3 length is 16 residues. With 0 bases removed from V and 0 bases from J, the gap between germline ends came to 9 bases. Germline CDR1 LGHDT, CDR2 YNNKEL (reference sequence).

J is TRBJ2-1 and V is TRBV18; 13 nucleotides line up with TRBD2. Germline V gene lookup returns CDR1 KGHSH and CDR2 LQKENI. Trimming took 5 bases from V and 7 from J; bases not matched to a gene: 11. The CDR3 covers 17 residues. The CDR3 region has the DNA TGTGCCAGCTCATACACTAGCGGGGGGGCCCTAGAGAATGAGCAGTTCTTC. This gives the protein CASSYTSGGALENEQFF. Variable domain in full (rest from reference TRBV18 and TRBJ2-1): NAGVMQNPRHLVRRRGQEARLRCSPMKGHSHVYWYRQLPEEGLKFMVYLQKENIIDESGMPKERFSAEFPKEGPSILRIQQVVRGDSAAYFCASSYTSGGALENEQFFGPGTRLTVL.

The chain employs TRBV9 and TRBJ1-6; maybe TRBD1 (6 bases). This CDR3 is built from 14 residues. Germline V CDR1 and CDR2: SGDLS, YYNGEE. Trimming removed 4 bases at V and 4 bases at J, with 9 bases between. The CDR3 is CASSPTGYNSPLHF. CDR3 in DNA: TGTGCCAGCAGCCCGACAGGATATAATTCACCCCTCCACTTT.

This chain links TRBV7-2 with TRBJ2-1; perhaps TRBD2 as D (7 bases). CDR3 length: 15 residues. Trimming took off 5 bases at V and 2 bases at J, with 13 bases between the two ends. Germline V gene lookup returns CDR1 SGHTA and CDR2 FQGNSA. In DNA form, the CDR3 reads TGTGCCAGCAGCAGGGGGGGGGTCACCTACAATGAGCAGTTCTTC. This gives the protein CASSRGGVTYNEQFF.

This rearrangement joins TRBV24-1 to TRBJ1-1; 9 bases are shared with TRBD1. CDR1 is KGHDR, CDR2 SFDVKD, per germline. V shed 10 bases, J shed 1 base, and the junction held 3 bases outside the gene matches. The CDR3 runs 13 residues. CDR3: CATGTGSNTEAFF. In nucleotides, the CDR3 is TGTGCCACGGGGACAGGGTCGAACACTGAAGCTTTCTTT.

This sequence joins TRBV10-3 and TRBJ1-2, with TRBD1 identical over 11 bases. The germline V gene encodes CDR1 ENHRY and CDR2 SYGVKD. V was clipped by 6 bases and J by 8 bases; unmatched bases: 2. The CDR3 covers 12 residues. CDR3 DNA sequence: TGTGCCATCAGGGACAGGGGGCGAGGCTACACCTTC. Residues: CAIRDRGRGYTF.

The sample holds one count of this clone. This chain uses TRBV7-9 with TRBJ1-2; 8 positions agree with TRBD1. CDR3 length: 14 amino acids. Germline CDR1 SEHNR, CDR2 FQNEAQ (reference sequence). J was trimmed by 5 bases and V by 1 base; bases with no gene match: 3. The CDR3 loop reads CASSLVGTGYGYTF. The CDR3 bases are TGTGCCAGCAGCTTAGTTGGGACAGGATATGGCTACACCTTC.

V usage is TRBV19 and J usage is TRBJ1-2, with D possibly TRBD1 on 5 matching bases. CDR3 length equals 14 residues. The germline V gene has CDR1 LNHDA and CDR2 SQIVND (reference sequence). V lost 3 bases to trimming and J lost 3 bases, with 11 bases between them. The CDR3 spells CASSILGRDYGYTF. The CDR3 nucleotides read TGTGCCAGTAGTATCCTGGGGCGCGACTATGGCTACACCTTC.

The rearrangement uses TRBV5-8 and TRBJ2-2; tentatively, D is TRBD1 (6 bases). Germline values: CDR1 SGHTS, CDR2 YDEGEE. This CDR3 is 15 amino acids long. With 4 bases removed from V and 2 bases from J, the gap between germline ends came to 12 bases. The CDR3 coding sequence is TGTGCCAGCAGCCTGAGGACAGATAACACCGGGGAGCTGTTTTTT. Protein: CASSLRTDNTGELFF.

The rearrangement uses TRBV5-1 and TRBJ2-1, with 7 bases identical to TRBD2. This CDR3 region has 17 residues. J gave up 0 bases and V 0 bases, and 6 bases lay outside the gene matches. CDR1 and CDR2 from the germline V gene are SGHRS and YFSETQ. This CDR3 reads CASSLGGTTISYNEQFF. DNA for the CDR3: TGCGCCAGCAGCTTGGGTGGGACTACTATCTCCTACAATGAGCAGTTCTTC.

V usage is TRBV7-9 and J usage is TRBJ2-5; TRBD1 aligns across 7 bases. The germline gives CDR1 SEHNR, CDR2 FQNEAQ (reference sequence). J lost 0 bases, V lost 1 base, and 8 bases had no gene match. CDR3 size: 17 residues. Written as DNA, the CDR3 is TGTGCCAGCAGCTTAGTGGATCAGGGGGTATACCAAGAGACCCAGTACTTC. This encodes CASSLVDQGVYQETQYF.

The rearrangement links TRBV18 to TRBJ1-1; D is unresolved. The V end lost 4 bases, the J end lost 0 bases, and 12 bases lay between the germline ends. Germline V gives CDR1 KGHSH, CDR2 LQKENI. The CDR3 runs 15 residues. CDR3 coding DNA: TGTGCCAGCTCACGGGTCGCGGGGATGAACACTGAAGCTTTCTTT. Translated, it gives CASSRVAGMNTEAFF. The entire variable domain, with the rest obtained from reference TRBV18 and TRBJ1-1, is as follows: NAGVMQNPRHLVRRRGQEARLRCSPMKGHSHVYWYRQLPEEGLKFMVYLQKENIIDESGMPKERFSAEFPKEGPSILRIQQVVRGDSAAYFCASSRVAGMNTEAFFGQGTRLTVV.

J is TRBJ2-3 and V is TRBV6-4; 8 positions match TRBD2. V gave up 3 bases and J gave up 0 bases; unmatched junction bases: 5. The CDR3 length is 16 residues. Germline loops: CDR1 MRHNA, CDR2 SNTAGT. Here the CDR3 reads CASSETSGHSTDTQYF. CDR3 in DNA: TGTGCCAGCAGTGAAACTAGCGGACATAGCACAGATACGCAGTATTTT.

This chain uses TRBV24-1 with TRBJ1-5, with a possible D match to TRBD1 (5 bases). CDR1 is KGHDR, CDR2 SFDVKD, per germline. This CDR3 has 14 amino acids. V shed 4 bases and J shed 6 bases, with 12 bases lying between them. The CDR3 loop is CATSESGSGQPQHF. CDR3 nucleotide sequence: TGTGCCACCAGTGAATCAGGGTCGGGTCAGCCCCAGCATTTT.

This clone was observed once. This sequence joins TRBV7-2 and TRBJ1-3; the match to TRBD1 covers 8 bases. Germline CDR1 is SGHTA and CDR2 is FQGNSA. The CDR3 loop spans 15 amino acids. The J segment lost 1 base and the V segment lost 5 bases, leaving 4 bases of the junction unmatched. CDR3 sequence: CASSPDRASGNTIYF. For the CDR3, the DNA is TGTGCCAGCAGCCCGGACAGGGCTTCTGGAAACACCATATATTTT.

The genes are TRBV27 and TRBJ1-2, with D perhaps TRBD1 (6 bases). V was clipped by 3 bases and J by 8 bases, with 16 bases between them. Germline V gives CDR1 MNHEY, CDR2 SMNVEV (reference sequence). This CDR3 has 14 residues. The CDR3 here is CASSFSGGAEGYTF. CDR3 coding DNA: TGTGCCAGCAGTTTCTCGGGGGGGGCGGAAGGCTACACCTTC.

The chain has TRBV7-9 and TRBJ1-4; D might be TRBD1 (5 bases). Germline values: CDR1 SEHNR, CDR2 FQNEAQ (reference sequence). The V end lost 5 bases, the J end lost 4 bases, and 14 bases lay between the germline ends. The CDR3 totals 15 residues. CDR3 bases: TGTGCCAGCAGCCGAACGGACACCTATAATGAAAAACTGTTTTTT. It encodes CASSRTDTYNEKLFF. The full variable domain, its missing parts supplied by reference TRBV7-9 and TRBJ1-4, is DTGVSQNPRHKITKRGQNVTFRCDPISEHNRLYWYRQTLGQGPEFLTYFQNEAQLEKSRLLSDRFSAERPKGSFSTLEIQRTEQGDSAMYLCASSRTDTYNEKLFFGSGTQLSVL.

A remark on this clone: Its ends do not fully match the called genes, so a read error is possible. Other DNA sequences of this sample code for an identical CDR3. The gene calls are TRBV24-1 and TRBJ2-3; TRBD1 matches at 7 bases. Germline loops: CDR1 KGHDR, CDR2 SFDVKD. The length of the CDR3 is 15 residues. The DNA for the CDR3 is TGTGCCACCAGTGATTTTGCAGGGGGAGCAGATACACAGTATTTT. This encodes CATSDFAGGADTQYF.

The CDR3 loop reads CAWSVLAGADNEQFF. For the CDR3, the DNA is TGTGCCTGGAGTGTACTGGCGGGAGCGGACAATGAGCAGTTCTTC. V and J are TRBV30 and TRBJ2-1, with TRBD2 matching over 7 bases. Germline V gene sequence: CDR1 GTSNPN, CDR2 SVGIG (reference sequence). Trimming at V came to 0 bases and at J to 5 bases, leaving 7 bases not matched to a gene. The CDR3 consists of 15 residues.

The CDR3, as DNA: TGTGCTAGTGGTGGGACTGTCGGGGAGCTGTTTTTT. The encoded protein is CASGGTVGELFF. The V gene is TRBV12-5, the J gene TRBJ2-2; maybe TRBD2 (6 bases). Germline loops: CDR1 LGHNT, CDR2 FRNRAP. The CDR3 is 12 residues long. V was trimmed by 5 bases and J by 7 bases, leaving 8 bases between them.

Regarding this clone: An end of the junction differs from the germline gene, which may be a read error. Other DNA sequences in the sample encode the same CDR3. The chain has TRBV2 and TRBJ2-2, with D perhaps matching TRBD1 (5 bases). The CDR3 loop spans 14 amino acids. Germline loops: CDR1 SNHLY, CDR2 FYNNEI. The CDR3 DNA sequence: TGTGCCAGCCGTACAGGATCGGGCACCGGAGAGCTGTTTTTT. This sequence encodes CASRTGSGTGELFF.

The chain carries TRBV7-3 and TRBJ1-1; TRBD1 is a possible D gene (5 bases). The CDR3 extends over 14 amino acids. The ends were cut back, 5 bases at V and 2 bases at J, with 12 bases in the middle. Germline CDR1 SGHTA, CDR2 FQGTGA. Here the CDR3 reads CASSGNQGNTEAFF. In DNA form, the CDR3 reads TGTGCCAGCAGCGGAAATCAGGGAAACACTGAAGCTTTCTTT.